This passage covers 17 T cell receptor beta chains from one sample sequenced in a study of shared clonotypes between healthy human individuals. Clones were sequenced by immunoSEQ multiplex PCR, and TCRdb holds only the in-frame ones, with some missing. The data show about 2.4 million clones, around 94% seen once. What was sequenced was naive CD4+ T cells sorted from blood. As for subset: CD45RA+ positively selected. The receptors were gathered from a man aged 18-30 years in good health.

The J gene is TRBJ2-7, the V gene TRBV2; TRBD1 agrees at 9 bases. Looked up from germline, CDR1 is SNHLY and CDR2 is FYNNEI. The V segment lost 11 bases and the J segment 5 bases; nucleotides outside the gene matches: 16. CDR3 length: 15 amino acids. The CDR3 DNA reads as TGTGCCTCGGACCAGGAGGGGACAGGGACCAACGAGCAGTACTTC. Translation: CASDQEGTGTNEQYF.

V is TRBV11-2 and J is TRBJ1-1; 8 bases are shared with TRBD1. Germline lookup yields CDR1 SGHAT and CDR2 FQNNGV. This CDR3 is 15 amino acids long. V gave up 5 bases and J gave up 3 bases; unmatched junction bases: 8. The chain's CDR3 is CASSPRQGLDTEAFF. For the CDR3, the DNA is TGTGCCAGCAGCCCGAGACAGGGGTTGGACACTGAAGCTTTCTTT.

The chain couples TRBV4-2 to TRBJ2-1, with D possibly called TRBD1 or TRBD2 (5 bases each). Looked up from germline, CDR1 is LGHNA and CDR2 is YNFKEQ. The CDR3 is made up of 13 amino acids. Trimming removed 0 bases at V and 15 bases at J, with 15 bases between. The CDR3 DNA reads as TGTGCCAGCAGCCAAGATGACGGGGCGAGCATGTTCTTC. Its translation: CASSQDDGASMFF.

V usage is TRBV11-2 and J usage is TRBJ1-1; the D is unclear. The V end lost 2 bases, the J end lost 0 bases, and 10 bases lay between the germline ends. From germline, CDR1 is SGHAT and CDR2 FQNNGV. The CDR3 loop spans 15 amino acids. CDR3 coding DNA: TGTGCCAGCAGCTTATCGTCCCTTATGAACACTGAAGCTTTCTTT. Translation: CASSLSSLMNTEAFF.

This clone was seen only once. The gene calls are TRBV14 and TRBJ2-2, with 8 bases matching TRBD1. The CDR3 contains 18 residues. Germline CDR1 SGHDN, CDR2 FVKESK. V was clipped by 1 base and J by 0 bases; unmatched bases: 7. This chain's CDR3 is CASSQGSPGQANTGELFF. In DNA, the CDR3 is TGTGCCAGCAGCCAAGGATCCCCGGGACAGGCGAACACCGGGGAGCTGTTTTTT.

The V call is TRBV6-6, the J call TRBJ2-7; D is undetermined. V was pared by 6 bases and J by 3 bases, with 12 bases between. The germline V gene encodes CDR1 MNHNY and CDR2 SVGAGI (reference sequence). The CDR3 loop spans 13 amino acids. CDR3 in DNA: TGTGCCAGCAGGTCGAGCCTGATCTACGAGCAGTACTTC. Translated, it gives CASRSSLIYEQYF.

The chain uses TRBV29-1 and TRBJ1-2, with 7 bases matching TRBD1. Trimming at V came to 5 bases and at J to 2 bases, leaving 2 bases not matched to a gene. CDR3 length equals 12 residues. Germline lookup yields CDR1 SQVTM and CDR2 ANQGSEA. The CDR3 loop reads CSVQTGNYGYTF. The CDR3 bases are TGCAGCGTTCAGACAGGGAACTATGGCTACACCTTC.

In DNA, the CDR3 is TGTGCCAGCAGTCCCGTGGGGGCAAACACCGGGGAGCTGTTTTTT. This codes for CASSPVGANTGELFF. The rearrangement joins TRBV6-5 to TRBJ2-2, with D perhaps matching TRBD1 (6 bases). The V gene lost 5 bases and the J gene lost 2 bases, with 12 bases spanning the gap. Per the germline V gene, CDR1 is MNHEY and CDR2 is SVGAGI. The CDR3 is 15 residues long.

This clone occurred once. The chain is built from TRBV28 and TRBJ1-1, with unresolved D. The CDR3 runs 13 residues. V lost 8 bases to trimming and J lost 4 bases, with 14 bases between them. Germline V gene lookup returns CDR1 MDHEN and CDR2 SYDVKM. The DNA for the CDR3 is TGTGCCAGCGGTCCGGCGCTACCCACTGAAGCTTTCTTT. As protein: CASGPALPTEAFF.

The CDR3 loop is CASSLDGTGNQPQHF. In nucleotides, the CDR3 is TGTGCCAGCAGCTTAGACGGGACAGGGAATCAGCCCCAGCATTTT. The chain links TRBV7-9 to TRBJ1-5, with TRBD1 matching 9 bases. The CDR3 totals 15 residues. From germline, CDR1 is SEHNR and CDR2 FQNEAQ (reference sequence). Unmatched junction bases numbered 2, after V lost 1 base and J lost 4 bases.

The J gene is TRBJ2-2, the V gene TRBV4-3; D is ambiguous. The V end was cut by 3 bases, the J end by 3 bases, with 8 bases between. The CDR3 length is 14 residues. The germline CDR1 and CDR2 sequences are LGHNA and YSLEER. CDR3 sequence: CASSQRDYTGELFF. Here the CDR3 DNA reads TGCGCCAGCAGCCAGAGAGACTACACCGGGGAGCTGTTTTTT.

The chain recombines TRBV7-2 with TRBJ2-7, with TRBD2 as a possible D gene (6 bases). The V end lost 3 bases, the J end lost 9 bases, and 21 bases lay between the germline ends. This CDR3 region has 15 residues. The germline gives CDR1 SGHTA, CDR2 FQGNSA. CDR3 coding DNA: TGTGCCAGCAGCTTCACCGGGACTGGGGAGTTTGGGCAGTACTTC. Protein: CASSFTGTGEFGQYF.

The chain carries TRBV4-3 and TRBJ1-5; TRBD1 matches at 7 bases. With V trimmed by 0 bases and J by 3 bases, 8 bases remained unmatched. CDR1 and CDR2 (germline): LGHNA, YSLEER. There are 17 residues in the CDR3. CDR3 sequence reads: CASSQEISGGNNQPQHF. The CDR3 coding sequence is TGCGCCAGCAGCCAAGAGATATCAGGGGGTAACAATCAGCCCCAGCATTTT.

CDR3: CAISEGDNSYEQYF. The CDR3 nucleotides read TGTGCCATCAGTGAAGGGGACAACTCCTACGAGCAGTACTTC. The V call is TRBV10-3, the J call TRBJ2-7, with D maybe TRBD1 (6 bases). Germline V gene data show CDR1 as ENHRY and CDR2 as SYGVKD. The germline V and J ends were trimmed by 3 bases and 0 bases, with 9 bases remaining between them. There are 14 residues in the CDR3.

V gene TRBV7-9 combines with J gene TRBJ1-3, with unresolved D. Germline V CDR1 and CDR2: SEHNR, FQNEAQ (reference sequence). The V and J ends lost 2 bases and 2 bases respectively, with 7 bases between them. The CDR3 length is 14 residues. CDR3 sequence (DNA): TGTGCCAGCAGCTTACGCACCACTGGAAACACCATATATTTT. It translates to CASSLRTTGNTIYF.

In DNA, the CDR3 is TGTGCCAGCTCACCATTTGGGCAGGGTACAGATACGCAGTATTTT. The encoded protein is CASSPFGQGTDTQYF. The chain employs TRBV18 and TRBJ2-3; TRBD1 is a possible D gene (5 bases). Germline V gene lookup returns CDR1 KGHSH and CDR2 LQKENI. Trimming pared 2 bases from V and 3 bases from J, leaving 12 bases between. The CDR3 consists of 15 residues. The full variable domain, its missing parts supplied by reference TRBV18 and TRBJ2-3, is NAGVMQNPRHLVRRRGQEARLRCSPMKGHSHVYWYRQLPEEGLKFMVYLQKENIIDESGMPKERFSAEFPKEGPSILRIQQVVRGDSAAYFCASSPFGQGTDTQYFGPGTRLTVL.

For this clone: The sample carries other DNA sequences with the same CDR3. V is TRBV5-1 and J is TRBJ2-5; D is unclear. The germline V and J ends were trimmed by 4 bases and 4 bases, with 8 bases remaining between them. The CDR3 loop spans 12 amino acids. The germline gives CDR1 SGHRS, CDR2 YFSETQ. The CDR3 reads CASSPPGETQYF. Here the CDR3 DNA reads TGCGCCAGCAGCCCCCCAGGAGAGACCCAGTACTTC.